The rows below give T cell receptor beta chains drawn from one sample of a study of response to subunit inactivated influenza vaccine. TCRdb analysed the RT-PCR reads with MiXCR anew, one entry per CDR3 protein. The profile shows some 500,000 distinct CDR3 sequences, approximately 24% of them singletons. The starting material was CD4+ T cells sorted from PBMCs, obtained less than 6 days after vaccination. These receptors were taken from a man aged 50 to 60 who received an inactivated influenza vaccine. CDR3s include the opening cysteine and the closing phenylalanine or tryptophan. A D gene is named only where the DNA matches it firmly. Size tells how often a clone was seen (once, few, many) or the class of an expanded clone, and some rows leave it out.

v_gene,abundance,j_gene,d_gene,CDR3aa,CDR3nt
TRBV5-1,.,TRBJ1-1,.,CASSLDPRPGLRTEAFF,TGCGCCAGCAGCTTGGACCCAAGACCGGGACTAAGAACTGAAGCTTTCTTT
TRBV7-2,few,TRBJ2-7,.,CASSTDSLVYEQYF,TGTGCCAGCAGCACGGACAGCCTGGTCTACGAGCAGTACTTC
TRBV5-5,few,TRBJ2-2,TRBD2,CASSPGGPGTGELFF,TGTGCCAGCAGCCCGGGGGGGCCGGGGACCGGGGAGCTGTTTTTT
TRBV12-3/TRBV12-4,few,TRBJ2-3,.,CASSSPRLVGSDTQYF,TGTGCCAGCAGCTCCCCTCGACTAGTCGGTTCGGATACGCAGTATTTT
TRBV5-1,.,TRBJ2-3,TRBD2,CASSAGLAGSYGTDTQYF,TGCGCCAGCAGCGCCGGACTAGCGGGATCCTACGGCACAGATACGCAGTATTTT
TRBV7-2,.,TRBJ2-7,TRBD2,CASRETSVTYEQYF,TGTGCCAGCCGGGAGACTAGCGTTACCTACGAGCAGTACTTC
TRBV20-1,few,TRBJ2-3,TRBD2,CSAPAGGITDTQYF,TGCAGTGCTCCCGCGGGAGGAATCACAGATACGCAGTATTTT
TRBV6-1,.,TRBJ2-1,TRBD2,CASVRAGGDYNEQFF,TGTGCCAGCGTCCGAGCGGGGGGAGACTACAATGAGCAGTTCTTC
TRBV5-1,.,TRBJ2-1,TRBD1,CASSWGQGWEQFF,TGCGCCAGCAGCTGGGGACAGGGTTGGGAGCAGTTCTTC
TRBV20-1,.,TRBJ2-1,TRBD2,CSARPLLAGGLTEQFF,TGCAGTGCTAGACCCCTACTAGCGGGAGGGCTCACAGAGCAGTTCTTC
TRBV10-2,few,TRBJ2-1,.,CASSESGEQFF,TGCGCCAGCAGTGAGTCAGGAGAACAGTTCTTC
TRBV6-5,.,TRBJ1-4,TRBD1,CASSYQGQGYEKLFF,TGTGCCAGCAGTTACCAGGGACAGGGGTACGAAAAACTGTTTTTT
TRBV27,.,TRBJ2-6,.,CASSPKTDSSGANVLTF,TGTGCCAGCAGTCCCAAGACAGACAGCTCTGGGGCCAACGTCCTGACTTTC
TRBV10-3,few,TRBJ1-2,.,CAISGGQNYGYTF,TGTGCCATCAGTGGAGGACAAAACTATGGCTACACCTTC
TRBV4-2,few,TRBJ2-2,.,CASSLQLESGELFF,TGTGCCAGCAGCCTTCAGCTAGAATCCGGGGAGCTGTTTTTT
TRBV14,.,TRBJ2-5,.,CASSHREGSRETQYF,TGTGCCAGCAGCCACAGGGAAGGATCGCGGGAGACCCAGTACTTC
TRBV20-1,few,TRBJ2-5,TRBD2,CSARIFGGSEETQYF,TGCAGTGCTAGAATTTTCGGCGGGAGTGAGGAGACCCAGTACTTC
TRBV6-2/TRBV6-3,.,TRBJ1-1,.,CASRLFTQGNTEAFF,TGTGCCAGCAGGCTGTTTACCCAGGGAAACACTGAAGCTTTCTTT
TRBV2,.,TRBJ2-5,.,CASSVRGETQYF,TGTGCCAGCAGTGTCCGGGGGGAGACCCAGTACTTC
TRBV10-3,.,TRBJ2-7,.,CAISEKSYEQYF,TGTGCCATCAGTGAGAAGTCCTACGAGCAGTACTTC
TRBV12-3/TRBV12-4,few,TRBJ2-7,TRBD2,CASSLGLGGRDYEQYF,TGTGCCAGCAGTTTAGGCTTGGGCGGGAGGGACTACGAGCAGTACTTC
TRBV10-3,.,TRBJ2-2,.,CAISEIQNTGELFF,TGTGCCATCAGTGAAATACAGAACACCGGGGAGCTGTTTTTT
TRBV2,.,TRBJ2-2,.,CASVPGITHTGELFF,TGTGCCAGCGTCCCGGGGATTACCCACACCGGGGAGCTGTTTTTT
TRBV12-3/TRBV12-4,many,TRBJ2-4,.,CASSLSWQSLAKNIQYF,TGTGCCAGCAGTTTATCATGGCAGAGTCTAGCCAAAAACATTCAGTACTTC
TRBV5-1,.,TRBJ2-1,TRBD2,CASSVPGTSGTNEQFF,TGCGCCAGCAGCGTCCCCGGGACTAGCGGAACCAATGAGCAGTTCTTC
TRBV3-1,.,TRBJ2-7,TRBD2,CASSRGLAGDRGRAYEQYF,TGTGCCAGCAGCCGGGGACTAGCGGGAGATCGCGGACGGGCCTACGAGCAGTACTTC
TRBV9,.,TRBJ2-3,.,CASSETGLDTQYF,TGTGCCAGCAGCGAAACAGGGCTGGATACGCAGTATTTT
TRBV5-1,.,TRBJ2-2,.,CASSLDSFTGELFF,TGCGCCAGCAGCTTAGACAGTTTCACCGGGGAGCTGTTTTTT
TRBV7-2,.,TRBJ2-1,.,CASSSFSYNEQFF,TGTGCCAGCAGCTCCTTCTCTTACAATGAGCAGTTCTTC
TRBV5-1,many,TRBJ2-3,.,CASSITQSTDTQYF,TGCGCCAGCAGTATTACCCAGAGCACAGATACGCAGTATTTT
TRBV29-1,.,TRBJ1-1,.,CSVMDGNTEAFF,TGCAGCGTTATGGACGGGAACACTGAAGCTTTCTTT
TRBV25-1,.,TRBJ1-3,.,CASAWEGAIYF,TGTGCCAGCGCCTGGGAAGGAGCCATATATTTT
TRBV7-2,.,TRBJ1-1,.,CASSTGGRAFF,TGTGCCAGCAGCACCGGCGGGAGGGCTTTCTTT
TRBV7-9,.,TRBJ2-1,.,CASSWTPGAGDNEQFF,TGTGCCAGCAGCTGGACGCCTGGGGCGGGTGACAATGAGCAGTTCTTC
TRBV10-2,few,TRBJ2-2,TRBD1,CASSVRTGADTGELFF,TGCGCCAGCAGTGTACGTACAGGGGCGGACACCGGGGAGCTGTTTTTT
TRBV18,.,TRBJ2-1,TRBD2,CASSLAGTSGGISYNEQFF,TGTGCCAGCTCACTAGCCGGGACTAGCGGGGGAATTTCCTACAATGAGCAGTTCTTC
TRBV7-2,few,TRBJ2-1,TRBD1,CASRPGQGNYNEQFF,TGTGCCAGCAGGCCCGGACAGGGGAACTACAATGAGCAGTTCTTC
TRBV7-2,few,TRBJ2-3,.,CASKGGAGTDTQYF,TGTGCCAGCAAAGGGGGGGCCGGGACAGATACGCAGTATTTT
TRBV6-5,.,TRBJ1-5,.,CASSYSEVTQPQHF,TGTGCCAGCAGTTACTCGGAGGTAACGCAGCCCCAGCATTTT
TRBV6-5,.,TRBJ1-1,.,CASMFFGRRQTEAFF,TGTGCCAGCATGTTCTTTGGGCGGAGGCAGACTGAAGCTTTCTTT